The clone carrying this T cell receptor (beta chain) was recorded many times. Antigen unknown. TCR beta CDR3 region amplification was performed from RNA transcripts. First-round RT-PCR of the TCR CDR3 relied on the HTBI primer set. A single record per CDR3 protein comes from TCRdb applying MiXCR to the multiplex PCR reads. The sample holds fewer than 500,000 distinct CDR3 sequences, about 14% seen once. The data were obtained in a study of T cells in Graves' hyperthyroidism and ophthalmopathy. Background on the study: Before any treatment, at initial diagnosis, peripheral blood was collected.

Study-wide results and limits: Peripheral blood also featured most of the thyroid clonotypes expanded above 0.001. The model forecast ophthalmopathy, anticipating it by a median approximately 6 months before onset.

CDR3 length: 13 amino acids. The germline V gene has CDR1 GTSNPN and CDR2 SVGIG (reference sequence). Trimming removed 2 bases from V and 6 bases from J; junction bases left unmatched: 7. The chain links TRBV30 to TRBJ2-7, with 7 bases fitting TRBD2. The receptor was derived from a woman aged 25-40 years with Graves' ophthalmopathy. The sequenced material came from blood. CDR3 sequence (DNA): TGTGCCTGGAGTCACGGAACGGGGGGCGAGCAGTACTTC. Translated, it gives CAWSHGTGGEQYF.